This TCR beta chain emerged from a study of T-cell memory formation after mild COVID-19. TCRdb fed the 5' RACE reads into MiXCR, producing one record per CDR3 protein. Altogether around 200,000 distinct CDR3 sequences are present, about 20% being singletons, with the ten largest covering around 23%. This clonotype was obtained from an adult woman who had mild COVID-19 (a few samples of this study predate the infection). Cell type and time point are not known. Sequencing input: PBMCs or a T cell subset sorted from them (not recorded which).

The CDR3, as DNA: TGTGCCAGCAGCCCCTTATCGGGGGGGTTTAGCACAGATACGCAGTATTTT. Its translation is CASSPLSGGFSTDTQYF. V gene TRBV7-3 combines with J gene TRBJ2-3; 8 positions match TRBD2. CDR3 size: 17 residues. J was trimmed by 0 bases and V by 5 bases; bases with no gene match: 10. CDR1 and CDR2 from the germline V gene are SGHTA and FQGTGA. Combining the CDR3 with reference TRBV7-3 and TRBJ2-3 gives the whole variable domain GAGVSQTPSNKVTEKGKYVELRCDPISGHTALYWYRQSLGQGPEFLIYFQGTGAADDSGLPNDRFFAVRPEGSVSTLKIQRTERGDSAVYLCASSPLSGGFSTDTQYFGPGTRLTVL.